This TCR beta chain was identified during a study of blood T cell repertoires in COVID-19 (dated by TCRdb to 2020 to 2022). Background on the whole study: Samples covering the acute and convalescent phases of COVID-19 were provided by collaborators in the United States, Italy and Spain. The prospective study material was composed of cDNA or gDNA derived from T cells, B-cell-depleted T cells, or PBMCs. The dataset comprised deeply sampled blood TCRbeta repertoires from subjects exposed to, actively infected with, or recovered from COVID-19. The repertoires were released in a freely available public database intended as a resource for research on the immune response to SARS-CoV-2. The samples were drawn from two sources: the first 160 participants of the ongoing ImmuneRACE study, and approximately 1,300 subjects contributed by 6 global collaborators. A de-identified subject ID, COVID-19 status, age in years and sex were almost always included in the sample metadata. Where HLA class I and class II types were available, the types were taken from metadata supplied by the sample provider, not from assay-based typing.

TCRbeta CDR3 regions were amplified from genomic DNA using the immunoSEQ Assay, a bias-controlled multiplex PCR. The original pipeline was this. The number of nucleated cells in each sample was estimated from the amplification of reference gene primers within the assay. To quantify the absolute abundance of each unique TCRbeta CDR3 rearrangement, sequence reads were collapsed and filtered. Productive Simpson clonality was computed per sample as the square root of Simpson's diversity index over productive rearrangements. Sourced from immuneACCESS, this table was stored by TCRdb with only in-frame sequences that have V and J called. A share of the clones is absent; for the studies checked, an unresolved V gene accounts for under half, and the remainder has no known explanation. That table furnishes V, J and clone size, whereas the DNA furnished D and trimming. In this sample the table shows some 75,000 clones, 75% to 90% of which occur a single time. The ten largest clones add up to more than 10% of the sample.

As concerns this clone: Its target antigen remains unknown. Base qualities are not recorded, but no much larger clone differs from it by a single base. This CDR3 is also generated by other DNA sequences in the sample.

V drops 1 base and J drops 4 bases, leaving 2 bases in between. The CDR3 runs 12 residues from the cysteine to the phenylalanine. This entry keeps only the CDR3 DNA: 36 bases, framed from base 1. CDR1 is given as MDHEN and CDR2 as SYDVKM, both from the germline V gene. At one collaborating source in Seattle, patients were enrolled during active infection and were followed longitudinally through the course of disease. Collaborating institutions collected whole blood in K2EDTA tubes following their own protocols. For TCRbeta analysis, collaborators shipped samples as frozen whole blood, isolated PBMCs, or DNA extracted from either of those sample types. Overall study outcomes, separate from this receptor: How much clinical and demographic metadata was included differed by source and by participant, and the metadata was provided uncurated.

Sequencing was done on a sample of peripheral blood. The chain is encoded by TRBV28 joined to TRBJ1-5, with the identity of the D gene unclear. This TCR came from a middle-aged man with COVID-19, enrolled during active disease. The CDR3 here reads CASSLLNQPQHF. The DNA sequence reads TGTGCCAGCAGTTTATTAAATCAGCCCCAGCATTTT.